The rows below give T cell receptor beta chains drawn from one sample of a study of Graves' ophthalmopathy and Graves' hyperthyroidism. TCRdb independently ran MiXCR on the multiplex PCR reads; one entry per CDR3 protein. The sample holds around 670,000 distinct CDR3 sequences; 35% to 50% are singletons and the top ten take 35% to 55%. The source material was peripheral blood. All receptors derive from an adult man with Graves' ophthalmopathy. Each CDR3 is given with its conserved first and last residue. A D gene is named only where the DNA matches it firmly. Size is omitted from some rows. Given values are once, few, many or a class for expanded clones.

>NA|TRBD1|TRBJ1-1|TRBV9
TGTGCCAGCAGCGTAGCTACAGGGGGCTACACTGAAGCTTTCTTT
CASSVATGGYTEAFF
>NA|NA|TRBJ1-5|TRBV7-9
TGTGCCAGCAGCCTTTTTAAGTCCGGGGTGCGGAATCAGCCCCAGCATTTT
CASSLFKSGVRNQPQHF
>many|NA|TRBJ1-6|TRBV6-5
TGTGCCAGCAGTCGTGGCGGTTCACCCCTCCACTTT
CASSRGGSPLHF
>NA|TRBD1|TRBJ1-5|TRBV24-1
TGTGCCAGCAGTCCTCGCCGAGGGGGCCCCCAGCATTTT
CASSPRRGGPQHF
>NA|NA|TRBJ2-6|TRBV25-1
TGTGCCAGCAGTTTAGAGGACAGCCCGTCTGGGGCCAACGTCCTGACTTTC
CASSLEDSPSGANVLTF
>NA|NA|TRBJ1-5|TRBV4-1
TGCGCCAGCAGCCAAGGGACGCAGTTAAGCAATCAGCCCCAGCATTTT
CASSQGTQLSNQPQHF
>once|NA|TRBJ1-4|TRBV25-1
TGTGCCAGCAGCTTAAGTCAGGGCGCAACTAATGAAAAACTGTCTTTT
CASSLSQGATNEKLSF
>NA|TRBD1|TRBJ1-2|TRBV4-2
TGTGCCAGCAGCCAAGTAACAGGGGGCGTCTATGGCTACACCTTC
CASSQVTGGVYGYTF
>NA|NA|TRBJ1-1|TRBV2
TGTGCCAGCAGTGAAGGTGAGAGAAACACTGAAGCTTTCTTT
CASSEGERNTEAFF
>few|TRBD1|TRBJ1-5|TRBV24-1
TGTGCCACCAGCTCAGGGACAGTCGGGTTTAGCAATCAGCCCCAGCATTTT
CATSSGTVGFSNQPQHF
>NA|TRBD1|TRBJ2-5|TRBV25-1
TGTGCCAGCAGTAAATATACGGGACAGGGGTTTCTAGAGACCCAGTACTTC
CASSKYTGQGFLETQYF
>many|NA|TRBJ1-5|TRBV19
TGTGCCAGTAGTTTTAGACCCTCGGAGCCCCAGCATTTT
CASSFRPSEPQHF
>NA|NA|TRBJ1-5|TRBV7-2
TGTGCCAGCAGCTTACTATCTGGTTATAGCAATCAGCCCCAGCATTTT
CASSLLSGYSNQPQHF
>many|NA|TRBJ1-2|TRBV11-2
TGTGCCAGCAGCTTAGTCGCAGGGGACTATGGCTACACCTTC
CASSLVAGDYGYTF
>NA|TRBD1|TRBJ1-1|TRBV6-5
TGTGCCAGCAGTAAACAGGGGCAAGAGACTGAAGCTTTCTTT
CASSKQGQETEAFF
>few|NA|TRBJ1-5|TRBV6-6
TGTGCCAGCAGTTACTCGGTTAGGCAGCCCCAGCATTTT
CASSYSVRQPQHF
>NA|NA|TRBJ2-7|TRBV7-9
TGTGCCAGCAGCTTAGCGAACCCGTCGGAGCAGCACTTC
CASSLANPSEQHF
>many|TRBD2|TRBJ2-2|TRBV7-6
TGTGCCAGCAGCTCCAGGACTAGCGGGGCGAACACCGGGGAGCTGTTTTTT
CASSSRTSGANTGELFF
>NA|NA|TRBJ1-6|TRBV7-2
TGTGCCAGCAGCCCCCGCCGGCCGAGCTCCTATAATTCACCCCTCCACTTT
CASSPRRPSSYNSPLHF
>NA|TRBD1|TRBJ2-7|TRBV19
TGTGCCAGTAGTATTGTGACAGGGGGCGACTACGAGCAGTACTTC
CASSIVTGGDYEQYF
>few|NA|TRBJ1-5|TRBV6-1
TGTGCCAGCAGTTATCTACAGGCTGGCAATCAGCCCCAGCATTTT
CASSYLQAGNQPQHF
>many|TRBD1|TRBJ1-5|TRBV2
TGTGCCAGCAGTGCGGGACAGGGACAGCCCCAGCATTTT
CASSAGQGQPQHF